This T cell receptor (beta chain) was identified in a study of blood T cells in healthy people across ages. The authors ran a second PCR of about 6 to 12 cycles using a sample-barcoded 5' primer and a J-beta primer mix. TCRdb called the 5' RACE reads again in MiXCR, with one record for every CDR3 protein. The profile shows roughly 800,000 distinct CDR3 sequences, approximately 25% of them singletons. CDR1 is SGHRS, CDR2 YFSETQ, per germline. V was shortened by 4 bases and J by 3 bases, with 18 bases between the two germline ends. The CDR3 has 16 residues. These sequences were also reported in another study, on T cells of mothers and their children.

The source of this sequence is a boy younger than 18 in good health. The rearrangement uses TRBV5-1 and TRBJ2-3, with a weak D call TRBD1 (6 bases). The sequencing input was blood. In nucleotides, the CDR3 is TGCGCCAGCAGCCTCCCCTTTGGACAGACAACAGATACGCAGTATTTT. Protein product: CASSLPFGQTTDTQYF.